The clone carrying this T cell receptor beta chain was seen repeatedly, ten times or more. The V and J ends lost 0 bases and 4 bases respectively, with 9 bases between them. This CDR3 spans 14 amino acids. In germline, CDR1 is MNHNY, CDR2 SVGAGI (reference sequence). One entry per CDR3 protein, called by TCRdb with MiXCR from the 5' RACE reads. The sample lists 310,000 or so distinct CDR3 sequences; 3.6% were seen once. The data were taken from a study of T cells after yellow fever vaccination. The chain couples TRBV6-6 to TRBJ2-5, with D perhaps being TRBD1 or TRBD2 (6 bases each). The source material was PBMCs, sampled on the day of the yellow fever booster vaccination. The TCR originated in a man younger than 35 who received the YFV17D yellow fever vaccine. The CDR3 loop is CASSYSGGPETQYF. The CDR3 DNA is TGTGCCAGCAGTTACTCTGGGGGGCCAGAGACCCAGTACTTC.